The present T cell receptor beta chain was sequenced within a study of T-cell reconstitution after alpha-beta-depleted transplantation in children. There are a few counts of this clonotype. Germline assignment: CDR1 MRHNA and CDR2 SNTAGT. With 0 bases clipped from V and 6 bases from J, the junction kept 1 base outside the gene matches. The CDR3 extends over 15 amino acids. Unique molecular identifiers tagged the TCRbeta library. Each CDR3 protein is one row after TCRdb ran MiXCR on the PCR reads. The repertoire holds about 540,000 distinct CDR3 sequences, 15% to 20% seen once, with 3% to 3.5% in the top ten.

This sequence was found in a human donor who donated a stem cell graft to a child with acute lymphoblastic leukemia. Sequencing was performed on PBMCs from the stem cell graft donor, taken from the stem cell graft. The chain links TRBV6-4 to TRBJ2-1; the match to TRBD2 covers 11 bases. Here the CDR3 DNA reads TGTGCCAGCAGTGACTCGACTAGCGGGGTCAATGAGCAGTTCTTC. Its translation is CASSDSTSGVNEQFF.